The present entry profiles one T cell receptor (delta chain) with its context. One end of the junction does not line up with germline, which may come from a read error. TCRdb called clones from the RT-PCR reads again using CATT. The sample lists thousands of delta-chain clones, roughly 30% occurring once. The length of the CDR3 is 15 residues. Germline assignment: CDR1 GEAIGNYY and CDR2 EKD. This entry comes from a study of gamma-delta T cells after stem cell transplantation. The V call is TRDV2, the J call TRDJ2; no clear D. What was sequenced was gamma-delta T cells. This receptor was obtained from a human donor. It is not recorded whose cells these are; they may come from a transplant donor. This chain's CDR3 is CACDTVSARTAHLFF. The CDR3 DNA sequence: TGTGCCTGTGACACCGTGTCGGCCAGGACAGCACACCTCTTCTTT.